This T cell receptor beta chain was sequenced for a study of T cells in tumors after PD-1 blockade. The protocol was immunoSEQ multiplex PCR, while the TCRdb copy is restricted to in-frame clones and leaves out a portion. This repertoire shows around 34,000 clones, around 73% found once; its top ten account for under 50%. Germline lookup yields CDR1 SGHNT and CDR2 YYREEE (reference sequence). The V end was cut by 3 bases, the J end by 9 bases, with 19 bases between. The CDR3 is made up of 15 amino acids. J is TRBJ2-1 and V is TRBV5-4, with D possibly matching TRBD1 (5 bases). This clonotype was obtained from a human donor with basal cell carcinoma. The sequencing here drew on PBMCs, taken after anti-PD-1 treatment. The CDR3 DNA reads as TGTGCCAGCAGCTCCGACCAGGGAAACCGTCTTGAGCAGTTCTTC. Protein product: CASSSDQGNRLEQFF.